This T cell receptor (beta chain) was sequenced for a study of shared clonotypes between healthy human individuals. The authors distributed each subset's genomic DNA evenly over several immunoSEQ plates. Profiling relied on immunoSEQ multiplex PCR, and the TCRdb table lists in-frame clones only, not all of them. The sample has millions of clones, 90% to 95% seen once. The V end lost 4 bases, the J end lost 2 bases, and 12 bases lay between the germline ends. Germline V gives CDR1 SNHLY, CDR2 FYNNEI. This CDR3 is 15 amino acids long. Specimen: naive CD4+ T cells sorted from blood. Subset noted: CD45RA+ positively selected. The receptor was derived from a man aged 18-30 years in good health. This chain joins TRBV2 and TRBJ1-5, with D tentatively TRBD1 (5 bases). The CDR3 sequence: CASSGGEGRNQPQHF. The DNA for the CDR3 is TGTGCCAGCAGTGGGGGGGAGGGGCGCAATCAGCCCCAGCATTTT.